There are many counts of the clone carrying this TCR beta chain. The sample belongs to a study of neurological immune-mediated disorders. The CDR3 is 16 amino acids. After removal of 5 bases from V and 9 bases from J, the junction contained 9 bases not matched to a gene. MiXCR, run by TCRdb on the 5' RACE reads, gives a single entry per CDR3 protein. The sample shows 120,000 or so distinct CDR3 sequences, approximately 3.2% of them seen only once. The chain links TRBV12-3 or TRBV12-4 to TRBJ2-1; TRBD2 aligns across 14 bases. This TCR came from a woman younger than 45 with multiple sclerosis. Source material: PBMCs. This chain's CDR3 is CASSPRGLAGAGEQFF. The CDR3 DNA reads TGTGCCAGCAGTCCCCGGGGACTAGCGGGAGCCGGTGAGCAGTTCTTC.